Presented here are 18 T cell receptor beta chains from one specimen sequenced in a study of blood T cell repertoires in COVID-19. Assay: immunoSEQ multiplex PCR; the TCRdb copy retains only in-frame clones and omits some. The sample has 100,000 to 150,000 clones, approximately 90% seen once; the top ten hold around 30%. Specimen: peripheral blood. Every receptor here comes from a man between 70 and 80 years old with active or convalescent COVID-19.

The V call is TRBV7-9, the J call TRBJ2-1, with D unresolved. This CDR3 contains 15 residues. The V end was cut by 4 bases, the J end by 5 bases, with 15 bases between. Germline CDR1 reads SEHNR; CDR2 reads FQNEAQ (reference sequence). In nucleotides, the CDR3 is TGTGCCAGCAGCTCCGTAGCTCTACGAAACAATGAGCAGTTCTTC. It yields the protein CASSSVALRNNEQFF.

This clone was seen once. The chain employs TRBV3-1 (or the pseudogene TRBV3-2) and TRBJ2-5; a possible D gene is TRBD2 (5 bases). Germline V gives CDR1 LGHDT, CDR2 YNNKEL (reference sequence). V lost 1 base to trimming and J lost 2 bases, with 11 bases between them. There are 15 residues in the CDR3. The CDR3 sequence: CASSQGTGIQETQYF. In DNA form, the CDR3 reads TGTGCCAGCAGCCAAGGGACGGGGATACAAGAGACCCAGTACTTC.

The CDR3 DNA reads as TGTGCCAGTTCGGGACAGGGGGTAGGTGGCTACACCTTC. It encodes CASSGQGVGGYTF. The chain recombines TRBV19 with TRBJ1-2; TRBD1 agrees at 11 bases. This CDR3 comprises 13 residues. Germline V CDR1 and CDR2: LNHDA, SQIVND (reference sequence). J lost 7 bases, V lost 8 bases, and 6 bases had no gene match.

This clone was seen at least ten times. The chain couples TRBV7-9 to TRBJ2-7; D may be TRBD1 (6 bases). Trimming left V 6 bases short and J 2 bases short, with 17 bases between. The length of the CDR3 is 15 residues. Germline V gene data show CDR1 as SEHNR and CDR2 as FQNEAQ (reference sequence). The CDR3 nucleotides read TGTGCCAGCAGTCTACTTACCGGGACAACCTACGAGCAGTACTTC. Residues: CASSLLTGTTYEQYF. The full variable domain, completed using reference TRBV7-9 and TRBJ2-7, is DTGVSQNPRHKITKRGQNVTFRCDPISEHNRLYWYRQTLGQGPEFLTYFQNEAQLEKSRLLSDRFSAERPKGSFSTLEIQRTEQGDSAMYLCASSLLTGTTYEQYFGPGTRLTVT.

V and J are TRBV11-2 and TRBJ2-7, with 7 bases fitting TRBD2. CDR3 length: 14 residues. Germline-derived CDR1 and CDR2 are SGHAT and FQNNGV. V dropped 4 bases and J dropped 3; count of bases not matched to a gene: 6. The CDR3 DNA reads as TGTGCCAGCAGCTCGACTAGCTCTAACTACGAGCAGTACTTC. This gives the protein CASSSTSSNYEQYF.

The chain employs TRBV3-1 (or the pseudogene TRBV3-2) and TRBJ1-2; D is ambiguous. Trimming left V 0 bases short and J 0 bases short, with 5 bases between. This CDR3 comprises 14 residues. From germline, CDR1 is LGHDT and CDR2 YNNKEL (reference sequence). The CDR3: CASSQELSNYGYTF. CDR3 DNA: TGTGCCAGCAGCCAAGAACTCTCTAACTATGGCTACACCTTC.

The V and J genes are TRBV12-3 or TRBV12-4 and TRBJ1-1, with 8 positions matching TRBD1. V shed 7 bases, J shed 4 bases, and the junction held 5 bases outside the gene matches. This CDR3 comprises 13 residues. CDR3 region: CASTGQGGTEAFF. The DNA of the CDR3 is TGTGCCAGCACCGGACAGGGAGGCACTGAAGCTTTCTTT.

J is TRBJ1-4 and V is TRBV27; D gene unclear. CDR1 is MNHEY, CDR2 SMNVEV, per germline (reference sequence). The CDR3 is 11 residues long. Trimming pared 10 bases from V and 0 bases from J, leaving 3 bases between. The CDR3 coding sequence is TGTGCCACAACAACTAATGAAAAACTGTTTTTT. Its protein product is CATTTNEKLFF.

The rearrangement links TRBV7-2 to TRBJ2-3, with D uncertain. Trimming left V 3 bases short and J 7 bases short, with 11 bases between. The V gene's germline CDR1 is SGHTA and CDR2 FQGNSA. The CDR3 has 13 amino acids. As DNA, the CDR3 is TGTGCCAGCAGCTTGGAGTGGCTACATACGCAGTATTTT. Translating gives CASSLEWLHTQYF.

This chain joins TRBV11-2 and TRBJ1-1; 7 nucleotides align to TRBD1. This CDR3 spans 18 amino acids. Germline V gives CDR1 SGHAT, CDR2 FQNNGV. The V segment lost 5 bases and the J segment 3 bases; nucleotides outside the gene matches: 18. The CDR3 DNA sequence: TGTGCCAGCAGCCCCCGCCGGGACAGCCAGGACCTATACACTGAAGCTTTCTTT. As protein: CASSPRRDSQDLYTEAFF.

The chain is built from TRBV2 and TRBJ1-1; 9 nucleotides agree with TRBD1. The CDR3 totals 12 residues. J was trimmed by 6 bases and V by 6 bases; bases with no gene match: 2. The germline V gene encodes CDR1 SNHLY and CDR2 FYNNEI. The CDR3 DNA is TGTGCCAGCAGGGGACAGGGCCCTGAAGCTTTCTTT. As protein: CASRGQGPEAFF.

The chain couples TRBV28 to TRBJ1-1, with TRBD1 matching over 10 bases. The CDR3 extends over 13 amino acids. Germline loops: CDR1 MDHEN, CDR2 SYDVKM. Here the CDR3 DNA reads TGTGCTACCGGGACAGGGGTAGGAACTGAAGCTTTCTTT. Translated, it gives CATGTGVGTEAFF.

The CDR3 here is CASSQRETQYF. The CDR3 nucleotides read TGTGCCAGCAGCCAACGAGAGACCCAGTACTTC. The J gene is TRBJ2-5, the V gene TRBV3-1 (or the pseudogene TRBV3-2), with D unresolved. This CDR3 contains 11 residues. Trimming pared 2 bases from V and 4 bases from J, leaving 2 bases between. Germline CDR1 LGHDT, CDR2 YNNKEL (reference sequence).

The rearrangement uses TRBV27 and TRBJ1-1; 7 positions match TRBD1. The CDR3 totals 14 residues. With 8 bases clipped from V and 0 bases from J, the junction kept 6 bases outside the gene matches. Germline lookup yields CDR1 MNHEY and CDR2 SMNVEV (reference sequence). CDR3 in DNA: TGTGCCAGCCGGGACAGAGGTATGAACACTGAAGCTTTCTTT. It encodes CASRDRGMNTEAFF.

The V call is TRBV30, the J call TRBJ2-7; TRBD2 agrees at 10 bases. V lost 4 bases, J lost 5 bases, and 2 bases stayed unmatched. Germline CDR1 reads GTSNPN; CDR2 reads SVGIG (reference sequence). There are 12 residues in the CDR3. CDR3 DNA sequence: TGTGCCTGGACTAGCGGGAGAAACGAGCAGTACTTC. Translated, it gives CAWTSGRNEQYF.

This clone was counted once. The chain recombines TRBV18 with TRBJ2-2; D gene unclear. The CDR3 consists of 14 residues. Between the trimmed V and J ends, which lost 0 bases and 6 bases, there was a span of 8 bases. The germline V gene encodes CDR1 KGHSH and CDR2 LQKENI. The CDR3 here is CASSPPMRPGELFF. CDR3 bases: TGTGCCAGCTCACCACCGATGCGTCCCGGGGAGCTGTTTTTT.

The V and J genes are TRBV5-1 and TRBJ2-1; 13 positions agree with TRBD2. Unmatched junction bases numbered 11, after V lost 4 bases and J lost 7 bases. CDR3 length: 17 amino acids. The V gene's germline CDR1 is SGHRS and CDR2 YFSETQ. Here the CDR3 DNA reads TGCGCCAGCAGCCCCGGACTAGCGGGAGTGGAGCTAAATGAGCAGTTCTTC. It specifies CASSPGLAGVELNEQFF.

The chain recombines TRBV6-5 with TRBJ2-3, with 8 bases identical to TRBD2. The trim removed 4 bases at V and 5 bases at J, leaving 5 bases unmatched. The CDR3 length is 14 residues. The V gene's germline CDR1 is MNHEY and CDR2 SVGAGI. CDR3 residues: CASSSLGGVDTQYF. As DNA, the CDR3 is TGTGCCAGCAGTTCCCTCGGGGGGGTAGATACGCAGTATTTT.